These T cell receptor beta chains were read from a single sample in a study of cytomegalovirus exposure and HLA in healthy donors. The protocol was immunoSEQ multiplex PCR, while the TCRdb copy is restricted to in-frame clones and leaves out a portion. Among fewer than 200,000 clones listed, roughly 82% were seen once. The material sequenced was PBMCs. These receptor sequences come from a woman aged 45-59 years in good health and CMV-seropositive. CDR3s include the opening cysteine and the closing phenylalanine or tryptophan. The D gene is left open where the match is weak. Expanded clones are given a class, and other clones once, few, many or no size at all.

size	J	V	D	DNA	CDR3
-	TRBJ1-2	TRBV29-1	TRBD1	TGCAGCGTTGAAGACTCTGGGACAGGGGTAGGCTACACCTTC	CSVEDSGTGVGYTF
-	TRBJ1-1	TRBV21-1	-	TGTGCCAGCAGCAAAAGTAGGGACAGGGGCACTGAAGCTTTCTTT	CASSKSRDRGTEAFF
-	TRBJ1-5	TRBV29-1	TRBD1	TGCAGCGGGACAGGGGGGGTAAGCCAGCCCCAGCATTTT	CSGTGGVSQPQHF
-	TRBJ1-2	TRBV4-2	TRBD1	TGTGCCAGCAGCCAAGCCGGGACAGGAAAGGGTAACTATGGCTACACCTTC	CASSQAGTGKGNYGYTF
-	TRBJ1-2	TRBV6-5	TRBD1	TGTGCCAGCAGTTCCGGACAGGGCTATGTCTACACCTTC	CASSSGQGYVYTF
few	TRBJ2-3	TRBV2	TRBD2	TGTGCCAGCAGTGCTGCGGGGGGACCTCTTGGGGGCACAGATACGCAGTATTTT	CASSAAGGPLGGTDTQYF
-	TRBJ1-2	TRBV25-1	TRBD1	TGTGCCAGCAGCCGGGGGGGGACAGGGGGCGGCTATGGCTACACCTTC	CASSRGGTGGGYGYTF
few	TRBJ2-1	TRBV29-1	-	TGCATCACGAAATCGGGATCCAATGAGCAGTTCTTC	CITKSGSNEQFF
-	TRBJ1-1	TRBV7-9	TRBD1	TGTGCCAGCAGCTTAATCGACAGGGATGAAGCTTTCTTT	CASSLIDRDEAFF
-	TRBJ2-2	TRBV5-1	TRBD2	TGCGCCAGCAGCTCGGGACTAAACACCGGGGAGCTGTTTTTT	CASSSGLNTGELFF
-	TRBJ2-7	TRBV18	TRBD1	TGTGCCAGCTCACCGCAGGGACAGGTGATAACCTACGAGCAGTACTTC	CASSPQGQVITYEQYF
few	TRBJ1-2	TRBV7-3	-	TGTGCCAGCAGTGAAACCGGCAGGGCGTATGGCTACACCTTC	CASSETGRAYGYTF
once	TRBJ1-3	TRBV2	TRBD1	TGTGCCAGCAGTAGACAGGGTTCCGGAAACACCATATATTTT	CASSRQGSGNTIYF
-	TRBJ1-2	TRBV19	-	TGTGCCAGTACCTCGCGGGGAGGGGGCTATGGCTACACCTTC	CASTSRGGGYGYTF
-	TRBJ2-5	TRBV18	TRBD1	TGTGCCAGCTCCCCGGGACAGCAAGAGACCCAGTACTTC	CASSPGQQETQYF
-	TRBJ1-2	TRBV5-4	-	TGTGCCAGCAGCTTGGGGGGGGTCACAGCTAACTATGGCTACACCTTC	CASSLGGVTANYGYTF
-	TRBJ2-2	TRBV6-6	TRBD1	TGTGCCAGCAGTCGGACAGGGAGCACCGGGGAGCTGTTTTTT	CASSRTGSTGELFF
-	TRBJ1-1	TRBV4-1	-	TGCGCCAGCAGCCAAGATTCCAGGGTTGGAACTGAAGCTTTCTTT	CASSQDSRVGTEAFF
-	TRBJ1-2	TRBV10-3	-	TGTGCCATCAGCGACACTAACTATGGCTACACCTTC	CAISDTNYGYTF
-	TRBJ2-7	TRBV19	-	TGTGCCAGTAGTATTACAGGGGAGGCGTACGAGCAGTACTTC	CASSITGEAYEQYF
-	TRBJ1-2	TRBV6-1	TRBD1	TGTGCCAGCAGCGACTTGACAGGGGGCGTCGGCTACACCTTC	CASSDLTGGVGYTF
-	TRBJ1-1	TRBV4-2	-	TGTGCCAGCAGCCAAACCACCCGACAGTCAGCGAACACTGAAGCTTTCTTT	CASSQTTRQSANTEAFF
-	TRBJ2-1	TRBV7-3	TRBD2	TGTGCCAGCAGCTTAATCGGGGGGGGCATCTACAATGAGCAGTTCTTC	CASSLIGGGIYNEQFF
-	TRBJ1-6	TRBV5-5	-	TGTGCCAGCAGCCCGGCGGGACTCCAGAAGGTATGGGATTCACCCCTCCACTTT	CASSPAGLQKVWDSPLHF
-	TRBJ2-7	TRBV27	TRBD1	TGTGCCAGCAGCGGACAGGGGAGCTATTCCTACGAGCAGTACTTC	CASSGQGSYSYEQYF
once	TRBJ1-1	TRBV7-3	-	TGTGCCAGCAGCTTAGGACCATCCCAACAGGGTCCGGACACTGAAGCTTTCTTT	CASSLGPSQQGPDTEAFF
-	TRBJ2-5	TRBV5-1	TRBD2	TGCGCCAGCAGCTTGGTTTCCAGCGGGGGGCGAGAGACCCAGTACTTC	CASSLVSSGGRETQYF
-	TRBJ1-2	TRBV2	TRBD1	TGTGCCAGCCCTCGGACAGGGGTGAACTATGGCTGCACCTTC	CASPRTGVNYGCTF
-	TRBJ1-1	TRBV18	-	TGTGCCAGCTCACACGACTCGACAGGATACACTGAAGCTTTCTTT	CASSHDSTGYTEAFF
-	TRBJ2-5	TRBV7-8	TRBD1	TGTGCCAGCAGCTTACGGGACAGGGGGGGAGAGACCCAGTACTTC	CASSLRDRGGETQYF
medium-sized	TRBJ1-1	TRBV6-1	TRBD1	TGTGCCAGCATAGGGGGGACAGGAGCGACTGAAGCTTTCTTT	CASIGGTGATEAFF
-	TRBJ2-1	TRBV6-6	-	TGTGCCAGCAGTTACACTCGGACAGACTACAATGAGCAGTTCTTC	CASSYTRTDYNEQFF
-	TRBJ1-3	TRBV5-1	-	TGCGCCAGCAGCCAATACGACTATATTGGAAACACCATATATTTT	CASSQYDYIGNTIYF
-	TRBJ2-5	TRBV18	TRBD1	TGTGCCAGCTCACCACGTTTGAGACAGGGCCAAGAGACCCAGTACTTC	CASSPRLRQGQETQYF
-	TRBJ1-2	TRBV5-4	TRBD1	TGTGCCAGCAGCGAGGGGACAGGGAACTATGGCTACACCTTC	CASSEGTGNYGYTF
-	TRBJ1-5	TRBV19	-	TGTGCCAGTAGTATAGTTGGCAGTTATCAGCCCCAGCATTTT	CASSIVGSYQPQHF
-	TRBJ1-3	TRBV28	-	TGTGCCAGCAGCAACCCGGGGGCTGGAAACACCATATATTTT	CASSNPGAGNTIYF
-	TRBJ2-3	TRBV2	TRBD1	TGTGCCAGCAGTGAATTTCTTGAGACAGGGTCAGATACGCAGTATTTT	CASSEFLETGSDTQYF
-	TRBJ1-6	TRBV6-5	-	TGTGCCAGCAGTCAATTACTCGCCTCACCCCTCCACTTT	CASSQLLASPLHF
-	TRBJ1-2	TRBV27	TRBD1	TGTGCCAGCAGTCCCGGGACAGGGGGAGCCTTTAACTATGGCTACACCTTC	CASSPGTGGAFNYGYTF
-	TRBJ1-2	TRBV2	-	TGTGCCAGCAGTCTGGCAGGGGCTGGCTACACCTTC	CASSLAGAGYTF
-	TRBJ1-3	TRBV2	-	TGTGCCAGCAGTGAAGCGCTCCCACGGTTAGATGGAAACACCATATATTTT	CASSEALPRLDGNTIYF
once	TRBJ1-6	TRBV6-1	-	TGTGCCAGCAGGTACCCGGCAGGGGCCGATTCACCCCTCCACTTT	CASRYPAGADSPLHF
-	TRBJ2-7	TRBV27	TRBD1	TGTGCCAGCCGTCCGGGACAGAGCTCCTACGAGCAGTACTTC	CASRPGQSSYEQYF
few	TRBJ1-6	TRBV6-1	TRBD1	TGTGCCAGCAGTGCTCCCCGGGACAGGGGGAGGTCACCCCTCCACTTT	CASSAPRDRGRSPLHF
-	TRBJ1-1	TRBV9	TRBD1	TGTGCCAGCAGCGTAGGGGATGCGAACAGGGGTAGTGTCTCGACTGAAGCTTTCTTT	CASSVGDANRGSVSTEAFF
few	TRBJ2-1	TRBV11-1	TRBD2	TGTGCCAGCAGCCTACTCGGGGGGACCTACAATGAGCAGTTCTTC	CASSLLGGTYNEQFF
-	TRBJ2-2	TRBV5-1	-	TGCGCCAGCCGAACCTCCGGGACACAAAGTCCCGGGGAGCTGTTTTTT	CASRTSGTQSPGELFF